This TCR beta chain was observed in a study of blood T cell repertoires in COVID-19. Study-level information: Some COVID-19 samples were acute and others convalescent; all came from the United States, Italy and Spain. T cells, B-cell-depleted T cells, or PBMCs provided the cDNA or gDNA that served as material.

Categorization into cohorts depended on clinical history that participants reported. This CDR3 region has 13 residues. The V segment lost 8 bases and the J segment 5 bases; nucleotides outside the gene matches: 7. Germline V gives CDR1 LNHDA, CDR2 SQIVND (reference sequence). Assay used: immunoSEQ multiplex PCR; TCRdb lists only in-frame clones, some missing. The sample holds around 220,000 clones; about 85% are singletons and the top ten take about 6%. The V and J genes are TRBV19 and TRBJ2-7, with 9 bases that match TRBD1. The sequence came from a woman in her twenties or thirties with acute COVID-19. The source material was PBMCs or T cells enriched from blood (not recorded which). This CDR3 is CASRGQGYHEQYF. The CDR3 DNA sequence: TGTGCCAGTCGGGGACAGGGCTATCACGAGCAGTACTTC.